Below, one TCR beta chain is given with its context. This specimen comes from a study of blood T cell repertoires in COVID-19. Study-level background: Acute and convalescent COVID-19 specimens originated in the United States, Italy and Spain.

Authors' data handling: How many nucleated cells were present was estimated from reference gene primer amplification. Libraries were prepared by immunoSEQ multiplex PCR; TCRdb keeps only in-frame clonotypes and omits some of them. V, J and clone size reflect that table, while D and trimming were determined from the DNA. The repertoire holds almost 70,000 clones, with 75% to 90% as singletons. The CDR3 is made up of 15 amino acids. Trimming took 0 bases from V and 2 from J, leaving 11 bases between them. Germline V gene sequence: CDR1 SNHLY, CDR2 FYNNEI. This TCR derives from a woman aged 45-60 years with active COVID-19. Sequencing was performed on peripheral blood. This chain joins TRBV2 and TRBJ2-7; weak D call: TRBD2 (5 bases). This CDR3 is CASSEAPTLAYEQYF. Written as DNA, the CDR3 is TGTGCCAGCAGTGAAGCTCCCACACTAGCCTACGAGCAGTACTTC.